The clone carrying this T cell receptor (beta chain) was observed once. This entry is derived from a study of long-term antiretroviral therapy in people with HIV. Across the study: By about a decade, the earliest samples predate the 2015 immediate-ART recommendation.

Version v3.0 of the immunoSEQ assay ran at survey level. Sequencing was intended to reach about 35,000-55,000 T-cell genomes per sample. Assay used: immunoSEQ multiplex PCR; TCRdb lists only in-frame clones, some missing. The data show about 28,000 clones, around 89% seen once. The source of this sequence is a man over 45 with HIV. Sequences were derived from unsorted PBMCs, sampled 3.2 years before starting antiretroviral therapy.

This chain's CDR3 is CASSIRTGRLRNTEAFF. For the CDR3, the DNA is TGTGCCAGCAGCATACGGACAGGGCGACTGCGGAACACTGAAGCTTTCTTT. V is TRBV7-4 and J is TRBJ1-1, with 8 positions matching TRBD1. Germline values: CDR1 SGHVT, CDR2 SQSDAQ. CDR3 length equals 17 residues. V trimming: 5 bases; J trimming: 1 base; junction bases outside the gene matches: 12.